This T cell receptor (beta chain) is drawn from a study of CD8 T cells in ankylosing spondylitis. Study observations and caveats: Researchers report that disease-linked clones proved CD8+ and relatively rare in peripheral blood.

This clonotype was observed a few times. Its target is not known. The CDR3 has 16 amino acids. V dropped 5 bases and J dropped 3; count of bases not matched to a gene: 10. CDR1 SGHVT and CDR2 SQSDAQ come from the germline V gene. TCRdb used MiXCR to reprocess the 5' RACE reads, holding one entry per CDR3 protein. The table records around 120,000 distinct CDR3 sequences, around 9.3% of them present only once. V is TRBV7-4 and J is TRBJ2-7; 10 nucleotides agree with TRBD1. The sequencing sample was made of blood, either unsorted or a sorted T cell fraction (not recorded which). This receptor was taken from a male donor with ankylosing spondylitis or in good health (not recorded which). The CDR3 DNA sequence: TGTGCCAGCAGCCCCCGGGACAGGGGACGGAGCTACGAGCAGTACTTC. Amino acids: CASSPRDRGRSYEQYF.